This record covers a single T cell receptor beta chain. A single count supports this clone. It has no known antigen specificity. Nothing much larger sits one base from this clone, and base qualities are not available. This entry belongs to a study of blood T cell repertoires in COVID-19 (dated by TCRdb to the early 2020s). Context from the whole study: Samples covering the acute and convalescent phases of COVID-19 were provided by collaborators in the United States, Italy and Spain. The prospective study material was composed of cDNA or gDNA derived from T cells, B-cell-depleted T cells, or PBMCs. Subjects who had been exposed to COVID-19, were actively infected with it, or had recovered from it provided the deeply sampled blood TCRbeta repertoires that made up the dataset. The repertoires were released in a freely available public database meant as a resource for research on the immune response to SARS-CoV-2. The samples were drawn from two sources: the first 160 participants of the ongoing ImmuneRACE study, and about 1,300 subjects contributed by 6 global collaborators. A de-identified subject ID, COVID-19 status, age in years and sex were almost always included in the sample metadata. Where HLA class I and class II types were available, the types were taken from metadata supplied by the sample provider, not from assay-based typing. Summary of the overall study and its limitations: The quantity of clinical and demographic metadata differed by source and by participant and was supplied without curation.

The CDR3, cysteine through phenylalanine, is 11 amino acids long. Only the CDR3 portion is preserved as DNA: 33 bases, with reading frame beginning at the first base. The V and J ends are trimmed by 6 bases and 1 base, leaving 7 bases between them. In the germline V gene (reference sequence), CDR1 corresponds to GTSNPN and CDR2 to SVGIG. Collaborating institutions collected whole blood in K2EDTA tubes following their own protocols. For TCRbeta analysis, collaborator samples were shipped as frozen whole blood, as isolated PBMCs, or as DNA extracted from either sample type. TCRbeta CDR3 regions were amplified from genomic DNA using the immunoSEQ Assay, a bias-controlled multiplex PCR. As for the original processing: The number of nucleated cells in each sample was estimated from the amplification of reference gene primers within the assay. Sequence reads were collapsed and filtered to measure the absolute abundance of every unique TCRbeta CDR3 rearrangement. For each sample, productive Simpson clonality was calculated as the square root of Simpson's diversity index across productive rearrangements. TCRdb mirrors the immuneACCESS table, restricted to in-frame sequences. Some clones are absent from its copies; in checked studies, under half trace to an unresolved V gene, and the reason for the others is unknown. V, J and clone size were drawn from that table, and D and trimming were deduced from the DNA. Recorded for this sample are about 200,000 clones; about 83% of them occurred a single time. Of the sample, 7.6% falls within the top ten clones.

The sequenced sample was peripheral blood. The rearrangement joined TRBV30 to TRBJ2-7; a tentative D call is TRBD1 (5 bases match). The sequence derives from a woman aged 45-59 years with active or convalescent COVID-19. The CDR3 region reads CACQGSYEQYF. The DNA sequence is TGTGCCTGTCAGGGTTCCTACGAGCAGTACTTC.